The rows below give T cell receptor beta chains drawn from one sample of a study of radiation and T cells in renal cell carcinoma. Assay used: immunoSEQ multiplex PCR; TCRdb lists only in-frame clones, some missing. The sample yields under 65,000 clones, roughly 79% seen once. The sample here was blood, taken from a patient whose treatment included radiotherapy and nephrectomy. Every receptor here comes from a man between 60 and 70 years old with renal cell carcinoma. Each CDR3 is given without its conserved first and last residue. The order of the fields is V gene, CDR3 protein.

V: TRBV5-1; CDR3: ASSSGTSGGEQF
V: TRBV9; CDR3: ASSVGQGEANYGYT
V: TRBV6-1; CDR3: ATTPYEQY
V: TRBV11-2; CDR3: ASSPTSGRLPSGANVLT
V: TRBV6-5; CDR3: ASSSFGELF
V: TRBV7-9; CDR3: ASSLDRRASEAF
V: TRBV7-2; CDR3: ASSSYREEKLF
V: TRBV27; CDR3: ASGQQGFSYNEQF
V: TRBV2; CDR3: ASSENRAGYT
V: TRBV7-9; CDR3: ASSLDLLAVNTGELF
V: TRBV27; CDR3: ASRGQGNTEAF
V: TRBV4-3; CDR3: ASSQASGTGGWEQY
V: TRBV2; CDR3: ASSGGMGRSSGANVLT
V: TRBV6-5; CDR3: ASSFARGVELF
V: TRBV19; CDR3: ASSTRGGTEAF
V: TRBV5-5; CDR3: ASSLAGTGDQPQH
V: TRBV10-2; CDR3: ASTEGRASPQH
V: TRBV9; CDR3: ASSREGGASSYNEQF
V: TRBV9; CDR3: ASSALAGGNQETQY
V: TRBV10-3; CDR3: AISESYGGGYNEQF
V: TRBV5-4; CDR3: ASSLNWGSNTGELF
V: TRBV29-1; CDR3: SVEVAGQETQY
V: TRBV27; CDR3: ASSLDQGADTEAF
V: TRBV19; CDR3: ASSIAGESYGYT
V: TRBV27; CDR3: ASSFLAPYGYT
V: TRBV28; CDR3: ASSLQGADQPQH
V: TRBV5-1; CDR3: ASSLDSRGTVAQY
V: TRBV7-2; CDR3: ASSPGLAGPQETQY
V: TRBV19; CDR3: ATAGQGNQPQH
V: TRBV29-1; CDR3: SVGSLASYEQY
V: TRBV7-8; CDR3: ASSVRRDKPGEQY
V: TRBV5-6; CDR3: ASSSLDMYAQY
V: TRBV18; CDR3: ASSPGTDTEAF
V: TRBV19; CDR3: ASSIDRDSSFSGANVLT
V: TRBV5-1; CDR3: ASSLTVNYGYT
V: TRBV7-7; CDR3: ASSFHGRKGSNQPQH
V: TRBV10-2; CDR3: ASSESRRTGADTGELF
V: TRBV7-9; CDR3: ASSLGHPNEQY
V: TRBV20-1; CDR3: SAGSYNEQF
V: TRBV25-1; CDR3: ASSELPAYGYT
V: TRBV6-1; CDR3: ASSGVYEQY
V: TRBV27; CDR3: ASSPQGKEEKLF
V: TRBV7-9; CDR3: ASSLDAGGGETQY
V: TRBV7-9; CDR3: ASSPGQYNEQF
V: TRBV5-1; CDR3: ASNLNGGSGVGETQY
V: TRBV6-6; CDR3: ASSYSGGQETQY
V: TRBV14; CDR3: ASSRLLLRDPNTGELF
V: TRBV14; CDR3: ASSQEGLLLY
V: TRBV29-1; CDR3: SERTGTPTDTQY
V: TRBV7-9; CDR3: ASSFSTEAF
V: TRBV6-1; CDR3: ASSTGQGGLEAF
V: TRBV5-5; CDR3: ASSLAYSGPGQPQH
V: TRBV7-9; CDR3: ASSVYRSEAF
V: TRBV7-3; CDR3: ASSSGLPYNEQF
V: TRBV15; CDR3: ATSREEGIEQF